This TCR beta chain is from a study of post-analysis software for immune sequencing data. Across the study: Several disease courses (relapsing-remitting, secondary progressive and progressive-relapsing) of multiple sclerosis were included. Findings and caveats of the study: Compared against controls, patients with multiple sclerosis displayed significantly lower normalized Chao1 diversity. Samples from a shared batch, those prepared together, strongly co-clustered by F measure.

Unique molecular identifiers tagged the TCR beta cDNA libraries. Researchers reported 520,000 or so cDNA molecules coming from 1 to 10 million T cells. TCRdb ran MiXCR on the PCR reads and lists one entry per CDR3 protein. The repertoire holds hundreds of thousands of distinct CDR3 sequences, with approximately 60% as singletons. A word on this clonotype: Antigen unknown.

The source is a girl aged 2 to 10 with multiple sclerosis. Sequences were obtained from blood.

CDR3 in amino acids: CASSLAASLLAGGSYNEQFF. The CDR3 DNA reads TGTGCCAGCAGTTTAGCGGCTTCACTCTTAGCGGGGGGCTCCTACAATGAGCAGTTCTTC. V gene TRBV12-3 or TRBV12-4 combines with J gene TRBJ2-1; 10 nucleotides agree with TRBD2. The CDR3 runs to 20 residues. The J segment lost 0 bases and the V segment lost 0 bases, leaving 11 bases of the junction unmatched.